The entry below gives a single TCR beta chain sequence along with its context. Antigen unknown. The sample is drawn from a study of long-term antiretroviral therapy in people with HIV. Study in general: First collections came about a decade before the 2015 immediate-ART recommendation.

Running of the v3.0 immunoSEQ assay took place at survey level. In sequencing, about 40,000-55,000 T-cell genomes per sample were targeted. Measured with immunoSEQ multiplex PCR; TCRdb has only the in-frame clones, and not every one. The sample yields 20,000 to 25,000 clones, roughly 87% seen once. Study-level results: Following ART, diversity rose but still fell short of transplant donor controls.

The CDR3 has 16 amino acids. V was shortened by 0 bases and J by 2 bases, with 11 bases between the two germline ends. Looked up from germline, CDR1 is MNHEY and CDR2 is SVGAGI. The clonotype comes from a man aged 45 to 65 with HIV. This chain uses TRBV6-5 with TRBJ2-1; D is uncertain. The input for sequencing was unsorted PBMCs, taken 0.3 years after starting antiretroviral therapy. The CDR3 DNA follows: TGTGCCAGCAGTTACTCCTCCGGTTTTACCTACAATGAGCAGTTCTTC. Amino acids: CASSYSSGFTYNEQFF.